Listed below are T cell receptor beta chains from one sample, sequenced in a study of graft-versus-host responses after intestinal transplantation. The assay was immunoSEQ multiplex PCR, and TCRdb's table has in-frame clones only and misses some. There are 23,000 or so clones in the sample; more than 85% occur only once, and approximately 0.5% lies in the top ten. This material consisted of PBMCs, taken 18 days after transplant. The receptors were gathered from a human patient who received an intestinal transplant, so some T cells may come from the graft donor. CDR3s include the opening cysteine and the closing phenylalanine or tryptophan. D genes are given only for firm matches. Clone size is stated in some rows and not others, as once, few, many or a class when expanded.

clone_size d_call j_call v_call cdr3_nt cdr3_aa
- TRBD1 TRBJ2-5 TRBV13 TGTGCCAGCAGCCAAAGGTCGGGGACAGGGGAGGGGGAGACCCAGTACTTC CASSQRSGTGEGETQYF
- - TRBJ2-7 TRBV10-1 TGCGCCAGCAGTGAGGGATTATCCTACGAGCAGTACTTC CASSEGLSYEQYF
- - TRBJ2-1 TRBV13 TGTGCCAGCAGCCTCTCACAGGGCAATGAGCAGTTCTTC CASSLSQGNEQFF
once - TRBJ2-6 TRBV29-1 TGCAGCGTTACGAGTTCCCCAGAGGCCAACGTCCTGACTTTC CSVTSSPEANVLTF
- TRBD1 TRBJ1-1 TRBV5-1 TGCGCCAGCAGCCGGACAGGGGGCTACACTGAAGCTTTCTTT CASSRTGGYTEAFF
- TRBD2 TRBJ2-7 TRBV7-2 TGTGCCGGACGGACTAGCGGGGATTACGAGCAGTACTTC CAGRTSGDYEQYF
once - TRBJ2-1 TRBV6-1 TGTGCCAGCATAACCCTCCCCGAAAGGGGGGCTGAGCAGTTCTTC CASITLPERGAEQFF
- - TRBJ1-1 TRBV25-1 TGTGCCAGCAGTCGAGAGGGAAGGAACACTGAAGCTTTCTTT CASSREGRNTEAFF
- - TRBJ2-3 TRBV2 TGTGCCAGCAGTGAGACCTACACAGATACGCAGTATTTT CASSETYTDTQYF
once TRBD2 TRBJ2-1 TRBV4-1 TGCGCCAGCAGCCAAGATACTAGCGGGGGACTTTTTTACAATGAGCAGTTCTTC CASSQDTSGGLFYNEQFF
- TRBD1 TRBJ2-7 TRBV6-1 TGTGCCAGCAGTGAGACAGGGGTGGAAGAGCAGTACTTC CASSETGVEEQYF
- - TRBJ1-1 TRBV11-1 TGTGCCAGCAGTTCCAGCGGCTTTGAAGCTTTCTTT CASSSSGFEAFF
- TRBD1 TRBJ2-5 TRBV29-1 TGCAGCGCGGGACAGGGAAGGGAGACCCAGTACTTC CSAGQGRETQYF
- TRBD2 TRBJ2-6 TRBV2 TGTGCCAGCAGCGACCGGACCCTAGCGGGGGCCCCCGCTGGGGCCAACGTCCTGACTTTC CASSDRTLAGAPAGANVLTF
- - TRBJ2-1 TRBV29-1 TGCAGCGTTGAATCCGGTATCTCCTACAATGAGCAGTTCTTC CSVESGISYNEQFF
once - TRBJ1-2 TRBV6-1 TGTGCCAGCACACTCCGGGCAGGGAACTATGGCTACACCTTC CASTLRAGNYGYTF
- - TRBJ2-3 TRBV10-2 TGCGCCAGCAGTGAAGGCTACACAGATACGCAGTATTTT CASSEGYTDTQYF
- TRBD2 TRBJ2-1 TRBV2 TGTGCCAGCAGGACCCCTAGCGGGGGGGCCCATAGGGAGTTCTTC CASRTPSGGAHREFF
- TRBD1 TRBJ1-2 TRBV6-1 TGTGCCAGCAGTGACAGGGGGCGCAGTGGCTACACCTTC CASSDRGRSGYTF
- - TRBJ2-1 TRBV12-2 TGTGCAAGTCGCTTGTCCAAGAGGGGTGAGCAGTTCTTC CASRLSKRGEQFF
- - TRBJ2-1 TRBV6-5 TGTGCCAGCTCTAGGTTCGGGTATGAGCAGTTCTTC CASSRFGYEQFF
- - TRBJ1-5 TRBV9 TGTGCCAGCAGCGCGGGGGGAGGTGGCAATCAGCCCCAGCATTTT CASSAGGGGNQPQHF
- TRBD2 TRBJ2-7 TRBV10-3 TGTGCCATCAGTGGTGATCCGGGACTAGGAGTCTACGAGCAGTACTTC CAISGDPGLGVYEQYF
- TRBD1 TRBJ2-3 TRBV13 TGTGCCAGCAGCTTTGAAGGGACAGGGGCCCCAGATACGCAGTATTTT CASSFEGTGAPDTQYF
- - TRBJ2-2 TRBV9 TGTGCCAGCAGCCCCCAGGGCCGCACCTTAACCGGGGAGCTGTTTTTT CASSPQGRTLTGELFF
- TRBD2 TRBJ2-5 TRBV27 TGTGCCAGCAGTCCCCCGACTAGCGGGGTAGAGACCCAGTACTTC CASSPPTSGVETQYF
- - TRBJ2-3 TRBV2 TGTGCCAGCAGCCCGGGGCAGGGTTCTACAGATACGCAGTATTTT CASSPGQGSTDTQYF
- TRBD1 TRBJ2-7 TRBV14 TGTGCCAGCAGCCATACAGGGACAGGGACAAACTACGAGCAGTACTTC CASSHTGTGTNYEQYF
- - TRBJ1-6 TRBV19 TGTGCCAGTAGTTGGGGGGTGGGTTCGAATAATTCACCCCTCCACTTT CASSWGVGSNNSPLHF
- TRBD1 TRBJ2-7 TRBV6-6 TGTGCCAGCAGCCCCGACAGGGCCGAGCAGTACTTC CASSPDRAEQYF
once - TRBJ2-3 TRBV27 TGTGCCAGCAGTGAGATCTATAGCACAGATACGCAGTATTTT CASSEIYSTDTQYF
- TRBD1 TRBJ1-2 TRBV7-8 TGTGCCAGCAGCTTAGGGGTCGGACAGGGCTATGGCTACACCTTC CASSLGVGQGYGYTF
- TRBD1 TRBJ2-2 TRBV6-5 TGTGCCAGCAGTCGACAGGGGCAAAACACCGGGGAGCTGTTTTTT CASSRQGQNTGELFF
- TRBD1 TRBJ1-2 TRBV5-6 TGTGCCAGCAGCTTGGGACAGGGCCGGGGGGGCTACACCTTC CASSLGQGRGGYTF
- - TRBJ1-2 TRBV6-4 TGTGCCAGCAATTCTCCAGGGGCAAAGACCTATGGCTACACCTTC CASNSPGAKTYGYTF
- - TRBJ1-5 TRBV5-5 TGTGCCAGCAGCTGGGAGGCAGGGTTGGATCAGCCCCAGCATTTT CASSWEAGLDQPQHF
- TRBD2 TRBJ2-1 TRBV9 TGTGCCAGCAGCCCCACCGGCAGCGGGGACAATGAGCAGTTCTTC CASSPTGSGDNEQFF
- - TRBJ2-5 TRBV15 TGTGCCACCAGCGGCGGACAGCAGGAGAGGGAGACCCTGTACTTC CATSGGQQERETLYF
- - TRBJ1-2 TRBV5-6 TGTGCCAGCAGCTTGGCGGCGGAGGAACATGGCTACACCTTC CASSLAAEEHGYTF
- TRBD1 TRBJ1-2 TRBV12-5 TGTGCTAGTGGTTTGTACAGGGGGCTGGACTATGGCTACACCTTC CASGLYRGLDYGYTF
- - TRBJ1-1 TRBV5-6 TGTGCCAGCAGCTTGGAGTACATGGGCAGGAACACTGAAGCTTTCTTT CASSLEYMGRNTEAFF
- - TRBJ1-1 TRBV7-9 TGTGCCAGCAGCTTAGACAGGCCCCTCACTGAAGCTTTCTTT CASSLDRPLTEAFF
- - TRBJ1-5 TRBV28 TGTGCCAGCACACGGTCCGGACTCAATCAGCCCCAGCATTTT CASTRSGLNQPQHF
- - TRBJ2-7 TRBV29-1 TGCAGCGTAGGGACCTTGTACTACGAGCAGTACTTC CSVGTLYYEQYF
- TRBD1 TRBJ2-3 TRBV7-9 TGTGCCAGCAGACCCGGGACAGGGGGCTTGGATACGCAGTATTTT CASRPGTGGLDTQYF
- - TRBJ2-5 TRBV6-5 TGTGCCAGCAGTTACTCGGGCAGCTTTGAAGAGACCCAGTACTTC CASSYSGSFEETQYF
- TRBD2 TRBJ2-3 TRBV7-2 TGTGCCAGCAGTTTTCGGGGGGTTACTAGCACAGATACGCAGTATTTT CASSFRGVTSTDTQYF
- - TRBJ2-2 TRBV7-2 TGTGCCAGCAGCCCCCTCATCAGTCCCGGGGAGCTGTTTTTT CASSPLISPGELFF
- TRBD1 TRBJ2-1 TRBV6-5 TGTGCCAGCAGTAACCGGGACAGGGGAATCGATGAGCAGTTCTTC CASSNRDRGIDEQFF
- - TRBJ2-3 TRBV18 TGTGCCAGCTCACCACCTCAGGAGGGGGATACGCAGTATTTT CASSPPQEGDTQYF
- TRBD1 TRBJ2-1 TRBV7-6 TGTGCCAGCAGCTTAACACCGGGACAGGGGGTAGGGAATGAGCAGTTCTTC CASSLTPGQGVGNEQFF
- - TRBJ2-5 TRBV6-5 TGTGCCAGCAGCACAGTTAACCAAGAGACCCAGTACTTC CASSTVNQETQYF